The 9 T cell receptor beta chains in this list originate from one sample, sequenced in a study of T cell changes during pregnancy in multiple sclerosis. Sequencing used immunoSEQ multiplex PCR; TCRdb keeps in-frame clones, though not all of them. The sample includes more than 90,000 clones, 92% of them seen just once. Sequencing used peripheral blood, obtained in the third trimester of pregnancy. These TCRs come from a female donor with multiple sclerosis, enrolled in a pregnancy study.

This chain connects TRBV19 to TRBJ1-5, with D unclear. V shed 5 bases and J shed 0 bases, with 11 bases lying between them. This CDR3 spans 15 amino acids. In germline, CDR1 is LNHDA, CDR2 SQIVND (reference sequence). This chain's CDR3 is CASSPSPISNQPQHF. The CDR3 nucleotides read TGTGCCAGTAGTCCCTCGCCTATTAGCAATCAGCCCCAGCATTTT.

The chain joins TRBV6-6 to TRBJ1-2; D possibly corresponds to TRBD1 (6 bases). Germline V gene lookup returns CDR1 MNHNY and CDR2 SVGAGI (reference sequence). CDR3 length: 14 amino acids. Trimming removed 5 bases at V and 1 base at J, with 11 bases between. The CDR3 coding sequence is TGTGCCAGCAGTCGACAGGTCCTTAACTATGGCTACACCTTC. This translates into CASSRQVLNYGYTF.

The chain carries TRBV7-2 and TRBJ2-7, with 8 bases matching TRBD1. Losses at the gene ends were 5 bases for V and 2 bases for J; bases not matched to a gene: 5. The CDR3 is made up of 14 amino acids. Germline V CDR1 and CDR2: SGHTA, FQGNSA. The CDR3 DNA is TGTGCCAGCAGCAAACGACAGGGGACCTACGAGCAGTACTTC. The encoded protein is CASSKRQGTYEQYF. Together with reference TRBV7-2 and TRBJ2-7, the CDR3 gives the full variable domain: GAGVSQSPSNKVTEKGKDVELRCDPISGHTALYWYRQSLGQGLEFLIYFQGNSAPDKSGLPSDRFSAERTGGSVSTLTIQRTQQEDSAVYLCASSKRQGTYEQYFGPGTRLTVT.

The DNA for the CDR3 is TGTGCCAGCAGCTTAGCGGTCCAGGGGTCCTACGAGCAGTACTTC. It translates to CASSLAVQGSYEQYF. The gene calls are TRBV11-1 and TRBJ2-5, with TRBD1 as a possible D gene (6 bases). The J call may be in error: the DNA end matches TRBJ2-7 better. This CDR3 is built from 15 residues. The germline gives CDR1 SGHAT, CDR2 FQDESV (reference sequence).

CDR3 coding DNA: TGTGCCAGCAGCCTTCGCCGGACTAGCTTGAAGACCCAGTACTTC. This sequence encodes CASSLRRTSLKTQYF. The chain links TRBV13 to TRBJ2-5; 8 positions match TRBD2. The CDR3 is made up of 15 amino acids. J lost 6 bases, V lost 5 bases, and 11 bases had no gene match. Germline V gene sequence: CDR1 PRHDT, CDR2 FYEKMQ (reference sequence).

The V gene is TRBV5-1, the J gene TRBJ2-3; D perhaps matches TRBD1 (5 bases). With 6 bases removed from V and 0 bases from J, the gap between germline ends came to 11 bases. Germline assignment: CDR1 SGHRS and CDR2 YFSETQ. This CDR3 is built from 14 residues. The CDR3, as DNA: TGCGCCAGCAAGCAACAGGCTAGCACAGATACGCAGTATTTT. Translation gives CASKQQASTDTQYF.

The chain has TRBV30 and TRBJ1-2, with D uncertain. The CDR3 covers 13 residues. The ends were cut back, 2 bases at V and 4 bases at J, with 11 bases in the middle. Germline CDR1 GTSNPN, CDR2 SVGIG (reference sequence). The CDR3 DNA reads as TGTGCCTGGAGTCCCGGGGATGGCTATGGCTACACCTTC. It encodes CAWSPGDGYGYTF. The full variable domain, with the rest looked up from reference TRBV30 and TRBJ1-2, is SQTIHQWPATLVQPVGSPLSLECTVEGTSNPNLYWYRQAAGRGLQLLFYSVGIGQISSEVPQNLSASRPQDRQFILSSKKLLLSDSGFYLCAWSPGDGYGYTFGSGTRLTVV.

The chain joins TRBV9 to TRBJ2-1, with 8 nucleotides matching TRBD2. CDR1 and CDR2 (germline): SGDLS, YYNGEE. V was pared by 2 bases and J by 7 bases, with 8 bases of the junction left unmatched. The CDR3 consists of 15 residues. CDR3 DNA sequence: TGTGCCAGCAGCGTGGGGCTAGCGGGCCTGAATGAGCAGTTCTTC. It is translated as CASSVGLAGLNEQFF.

The chain carries TRBV29-1 and TRBJ2-3; 8 nucleotides line up with TRBD1. The CDR3 is 14 residues long. Germline CDR1 and CDR2: SQVTM and ANQGSEA. V trimming: 4 bases; J trimming: 6 bases; junction bases outside the gene matches: 9. Here the CDR3 reads CSVVHRGILDTQYF. CDR3 bases: TGCAGCGTTGTTCACAGGGGGATCCTGGATACGCAGTATTTT.